This T cell receptor (beta chain) was captured by sequencing in a study of blood T cell repertoires in COVID-19. At the level of the study: Researchers got acute and convalescent COVID-19 samples from the United States, Italy and Spain. T cells, B-cell-depleted T cells, or PBMCs supplied cDNA or gDNA.

V gave up 1 base and J gave up 2 bases; unmatched junction bases: 6. CDR1 and CDR2 from the germline V gene are SGHNT and YENEEA. The length of the CDR3 is 16 residues. Measured with immunoSEQ multiplex PCR; TCRdb has only the in-frame clones, and not every one. The table includes under 150,000 clones, more than 80% detected once. The sequenced material came from peripheral blood. The rearrangement joins TRBV11-3 to TRBJ2-5; 8 bases are a match to TRBD2. This clonotype was sampled from a woman older than 75 in a cohort sampled during active or convalescent COVID-19. CDR3 nucleotides: TGTGCCAGCAGCTTAGTTCTACTAGCGGCACAAGAGACCCAGTACTTC. Translating it yields CASSLVLLAAQETQYF.